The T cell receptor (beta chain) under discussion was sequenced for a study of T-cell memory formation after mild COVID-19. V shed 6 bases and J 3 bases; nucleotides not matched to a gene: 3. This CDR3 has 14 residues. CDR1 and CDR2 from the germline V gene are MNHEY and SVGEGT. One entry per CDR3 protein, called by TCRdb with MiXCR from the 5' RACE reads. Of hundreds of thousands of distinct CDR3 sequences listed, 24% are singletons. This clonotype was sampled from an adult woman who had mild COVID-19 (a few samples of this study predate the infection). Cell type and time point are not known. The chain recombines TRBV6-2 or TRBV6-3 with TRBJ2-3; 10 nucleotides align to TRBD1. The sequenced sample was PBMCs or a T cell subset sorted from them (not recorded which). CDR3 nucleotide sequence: TGTGCCAGCAGGCGACAGGGGGCAACAGATACGCAGTATTTT. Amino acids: CASRRQGATDTQYF.